A single sample gave rise to the 17 T cell receptor beta chains below, sequenced in a study of T cells after posttransplantation cyclophosphamide. Profiling relied on immunoSEQ multiplex PCR, and the TCRdb table lists in-frame clones only, not all of them. Of around 9,000 clones in the sample, about 98% were seen once. The sample taken for sequencing was naive CD8+ T cells sorted from PBMCs. The origin of the receptors is a man aged 50 or older in good health, CMV-negative, and a related stem cell transplant donor.

This chain connects TRBV6-6 to TRBJ2-7, with D tentatively TRBD1 (7 bases). Deletions cut 7 bases from V and 4 bases from J, with 17 bases between. The CDR3 is made up of 14 amino acids. The germline V gene encodes CDR1 MNHNY and CDR2 SVGAGI (reference sequence). The CDR3 nucleotides are TGTGCCAGCACAGTCGGGGGCAGGGGGTACGAGCAGTACTTC. This gives the protein CASTVGGRGYEQYF.

This chain links TRBV6-4 with TRBJ1-1, with D unclear. Germline lookup yields CDR1 MRHNA and CDR2 SNTAGT. The CDR3 sequence is 13 residues long. Trimming took off 0 bases at V and 3 bases at J, with 5 bases between the two ends. This CDR3 reads CASSDSRYTEAFF. The DNA for the CDR3 is TGTGCCAGCAGTGACTCCAGGTACACTGAAGCTTTCTTT.

The rearrangement links TRBV9 to TRBJ2-6; no firm D call. This CDR3 spans 15 amino acids. Germline V CDR1 and CDR2: SGDLS, YYNGEE. Trimming stripped 4 bases from V and 4 bases from J, with 12 bases between. CDR3 bases: TGTGCCAGCAGCCTCCAGCGAGAGGGGGCCAACGTCCTGACTTTC. Translating it yields CASSLQREGANVLTF.

The chain carries TRBV7-9 and TRBJ2-3, with 7 positions matching TRBD2. The CDR3 is 13 residues long. Germline CDR1 and CDR2: SEHNR and FQNEAQ (reference sequence). Trimming removed 10 bases from V and 1 base from J; junction bases left unmatched: 5. CDR3 residues: CATSSGRTDTQYF. The DNA for the CDR3 is TGTGCCACCTCTAGCGGACGCACAGATACGCAGTATTTT.

The chain links TRBV5-4 to TRBJ2-7; D is perhaps TRBD2 (5 bases). V was cut by 2 bases and J by 2 bases, with 11 bases left in between. The germline V gene has CDR1 SGHNT and CDR2 YYREEE (reference sequence). The CDR3 is 14 amino acids. CDR3 nucleotides: TGTGCCAGCAGCTTTCCGGGATCTACCTACGAGCAGTACTTC. Encoded protein: CASSFPGSTYEQYF.

The chain uses TRBV9 and TRBJ1-1, with a possible D match to TRBD1 (6 bases). Germline V CDR1 and CDR2: SGDLS, YYNGEE. The V end was cut by 3 bases, the J end by 7 bases, with 10 bases between. The CDR3 runs to 12 residues. The CDR3 region is CASSGTGFEAFF. In nucleotides, the CDR3 is TGTGCCAGCAGCGGAACAGGGTTTGAAGCTTTCTTT.

This rearrangement joins TRBV28 to TRBJ2-2; 13 bases line up with TRBD2. Germline V CDR1 and CDR2: MDHEN, SYDVKM. J gave up 6 bases and V 6 bases, and 10 bases lay outside the gene matches. This CDR3 comprises 17 residues. The CDR3 region is CASSSLRLAGGPGELFF. As DNA, the CDR3 is TGTGCCAGCAGCTCCCTTAGACTAGCGGGAGGCCCCGGGGAGCTGTTTTTT.

The chain links TRBV4-3 to TRBJ2-1, with 8 bases matching TRBD1. Germline CDR1 reads LGHNA; CDR2 reads YSLEER. CDR3 length: 14 amino acids. The junction had 4 bases not matched to a gene; V was cut back by 4 bases and J by 5 bases. CDR3 amino acids: CASSRQGLNNEQFF. CDR3 coding DNA: TGCGCCAGCAGCCGACAGGGGCTGAACAATGAGCAGTTCTTC.

J is TRBJ2-1 and V is TRBV29-1, with 7 positions matching TRBD2. Per the germline V gene, CDR1 is SQVTM and CDR2 is ANQGSEA. The junction had 15 bases not matched to a gene; V was cut back by 6 bases and J by 7 bases. There are 15 residues in the CDR3. CDR3 in amino acids: CSVGVGETSTNEQFF. The CDR3 DNA is TGCAGCGTGGGGGTGGGGGAGACTAGCACGAATGAGCAGTTCTTC.

The V gene is TRBV5-6, the J gene TRBJ2-5, with D possibly being TRBD1 (6 bases). Germline lookup yields CDR1 SGHDT and CDR2 YYEEEE. The V end lost 5 bases, the J end lost 4 bases, and 12 bases lay between the germline ends. The CDR3 has 13 amino acids. This CDR3 reads CASSSTGSETQYF. CDR3 nucleotides: TGTGCCAGCAGTTCTACAGGGTCAGAGACCCAGTACTTC.

The chain uses TRBV29-1 and TRBJ1-2; 12 bases align to TRBD1. CDR3 length: 19 amino acids. CDR1 and CDR2 from the germline V gene are SQVTM and ANQGSEA. Germline trimming cut 2 bases from V and 2 bases from J; bases unmatched to any gene: 15. CDR3 sequence (DNA): TGCAGCGTTGAACCAGGGGGGACAGGGGGCGCTGGGACCAACTATGGCTACACCTTC. It translates to CSVEPGGTGGAGTNYGYTF.

V gene TRBV7-9 combines with J gene TRBJ1-2, with 8 bases matching TRBD1. Looked up from germline, CDR1 is SEHNR and CDR2 is FQNEAQ (reference sequence). This CDR3 comprises 18 residues. The J segment lost 0 bases and the V segment lost 1 base, leaving 10 bases of the junction unmatched. The CDR3 coding sequence is TGTGCCAGCAGCTTAGGGAGAACAGGGACAGGACCTAACTATGGCTACACCTTC. It is translated as CASSLGRTGTGPNYGYTF.

The chain carries TRBV6-5 and TRBJ2-7; D may be TRBD1 (6 bases). CDR1 MNHEY and CDR2 SVGAGI come from the germline V gene. This CDR3 has 14 amino acids. Trimming took off 5 bases at V and 5 bases at J, with 16 bases between the two ends. CDR3 nucleotides: TGTGCCAGCAGTCAGGACGACAGGCGGGACGAGCAGTACTTC. Encoded protein: CASSQDDRRDEQYF.

This chain links TRBV4-2 with TRBJ2-3; maybe TRBD2 (6 bases). V lost 0 bases to trimming and J lost 3 bases, with 16 bases between them. There are 17 residues in the CDR3. Germline CDR1 LGHNA, CDR2 YNFKEQ. The CDR3 DNA reads TGTGCCAGCAGCCAAGATGACTCGGGAGATCCGACAGATACGCAGTATTTT. Its translation: CASSQDDSGDPTDTQYF.

V usage is TRBV5-1 and J usage is TRBJ1-1; D is possibly TRBD1 (5 bases). CDR1 SGHRS and CDR2 YFSETQ come from the germline V gene. Trimming cost V 1 base and J 4 bases, with 11 bases left between them. The CDR3 extends over 14 amino acids. The CDR3 DNA sequence: TGCGCCAGCAGCTTGAGGGGCGGGAGCACTGAAGCTTTCTTT. Its translation: CASSLRGGSTEAFF.

This sequence joins TRBV6-5 and TRBJ2-1, with a possible D match to TRBD2 (5 bases). Germline lookup yields CDR1 MNHEY and CDR2 SVGAGI. With 5 bases removed from V and 7 bases from J, the gap between germline ends came to 9 bases. The CDR3 spans 12 residues. CDR3 sequence reads: CASSPSGNEQFF. Here the CDR3 DNA reads TGTGCCAGCAGTCCCTCGGGGAATGAGCAGTTCTTC.

The gene calls are TRBV2 and TRBJ1-2; unclear D gene. Germline V CDR1 and CDR2: SNHLY, FYNNEI. Between the trimmed V and J ends, which lost 4 bases and 0 bases, there was a span of 9 bases. The CDR3 spans 14 residues. CDR3 sequence reads: CASSVAGANYGYTF. Here the CDR3 DNA reads TGTGCCAGCAGTGTAGCGGGCGCTAACTATGGCTACACCTTC. The variable domain in full, completed from reference TRBV2 and TRBJ1-2, reads EPEVTQTPSHQVTQMGQEVILRCVPISNHLYFYWYRQILGQKVEFLVSFYNNEISEKSEIFDDQFSVERPDGSNFTLKIRSTKLEDSAMYFCASSVAGANYGYTFGSGTRLTVV.